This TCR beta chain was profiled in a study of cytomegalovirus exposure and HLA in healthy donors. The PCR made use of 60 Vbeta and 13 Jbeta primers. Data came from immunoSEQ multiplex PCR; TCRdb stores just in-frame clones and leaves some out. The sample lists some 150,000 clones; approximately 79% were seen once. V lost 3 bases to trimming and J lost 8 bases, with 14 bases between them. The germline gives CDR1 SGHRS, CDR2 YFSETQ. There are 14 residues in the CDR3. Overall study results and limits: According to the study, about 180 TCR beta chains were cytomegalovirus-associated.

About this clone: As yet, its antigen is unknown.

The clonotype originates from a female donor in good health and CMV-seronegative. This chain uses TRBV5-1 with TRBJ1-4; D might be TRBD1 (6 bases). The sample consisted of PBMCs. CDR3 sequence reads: CASSSGGPAEKLFF. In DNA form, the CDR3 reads TGCGCCAGCAGCTCGGGGGGCCCGGCCGAAAAACTGTTTTTT.